These 31 T cell receptor beta chains share one sample of origin, sequenced in a study of cytomegalovirus exposure and HLA in healthy donors (TCRdb year 2017). Library preparation employed the immunoSEQ multiplex PCR assay. A mixture of 60 forward primers for TCR Vbeta segments and 13 reverse primers for TCR Jbeta segments was used in the multiplex PCR. TCRdb's version of the immuneACCESS table is confined to in-frame rearrangements and falls short of the full clone set. An unresolved V gene accounts for under half of the shortfall where checked; the remainder is of unknown origin. The sample has about 130,000 clones on record, roughly 79% of them singletons. The ten largest account for roughly 2.5% of the sample. Sequenced: PBMCs. Receptor source: a boy aged 2-15 years in good health and CMV-seronegative.

There are a few counts of this clone. The junction departs from germline at one end; a sequencing error may be responsible. The chain recombines TRBV4-1 with TRBJ1-2; possible D gene TRBD1, 5 bases. This CDR3 region has 13 residues. Germline assignment: CDR1 MGHRA and CDR2 YSYEKL. The CDR3 reads CASSHPGWDGYTF. The CDR3 DNA follows: TGTGCCAGCAGCCACCCAGGGTGGGATGGCTACACCTTC.

This clone was observed a few times. At one boundary the junction diverges from the germline segment, which might be a read error. This chain connects TRBV7-9 to TRBJ2-7, with D possibly matching TRBD2 (5 bases). Per germline, CDR1 SEHNR and CDR2 FQNEAQ (reference sequence). This CDR3 is built from 18 residues. The CDR3 bases are TGTTCCAGCAGCTCAACCCTCGGGGAGCCTACGGATTCCTACGAGCAGTACTTC. It encodes CSSSSTLGEPTDSYEQYF.

The rearrangement joins TRBV28 to TRBJ1-5; 10 bases are a match to TRBD1. This CDR3 spans 15 amino acids. With V trimmed by 2 bases and J by 6 bases, 4 bases remained unmatched. Germline CDR1 and CDR2: MDHEN and SYDVKM. CDR3 sequence: CASSLGTGEVQPQHF. CDR3 nucleotides: TGTGCCAGCAGTTTAGGGACAGGGGAGGTTCAGCCCCAGCATTTT.

The rearrangement links TRBV6-6 to TRBJ1-1; D uncertain. Trimming stripped 6 bases from V and 4 bases from J, with 18 bases between. The CDR3 has 15 residues. From germline, CDR1 is MNHNY and CDR2 SVGAGI (reference sequence). The CDR3 coding sequence is TGTGCCAGCAGCCATCACGGGGAACGAGGCACTGAAGCTTTCTTT. It specifies CASSHHGERGTEAFF.

This chain connects TRBV7-8 to TRBJ1-2; D is uncertain. The CDR3 runs to 15 residues. Germline CDR1 reads SGHVS; CDR2 reads FQNEAQ. Trimming cost V 5 bases and J 5 bases, with 18 bases left between them. DNA of the CDR3: TGTGCCAGCAGCCTATTAGCCGATTCGGGTTATGGCTACACCTTC. Its protein product is CASSLLADSGYGYTF.

The rearrangement links TRBV10-3 to TRBJ2-3, with 8 nucleotides matching TRBD2. CDR1 is ENHRY, CDR2 SYGVKD, per germline. Trimming cost V 6 bases and J 6 bases; bases outside gene matches: 2. The length of the CDR3 is 12 residues. DNA of the CDR3: TGTGCCATCAGCCAGCGGGGGGATACGCAGTATTTT. It encodes CAISQRGDTQYF.

V and J are TRBV4-3 and TRBJ1-1; TRBD1 agrees at 8 bases. J was trimmed by 6 bases and V by 3 bases; bases with no gene match: 6. CDR1 and CDR2 from the germline V gene are LGHNA and YSLEER. The CDR3 loop spans 14 amino acids. CDR3 sequence (DNA): TGCGCCAGCAGCCAGGGGACAGGACTATCTGAAGCTTTCTTT. Protein sequence: CASSQGTGLSEAFF.

This clone was seen only once. The CDR3 sequence: CASSLHPGGTNTEAFF. The CDR3 DNA reads as TGTGCCAGCAGCTTGCACCCGGGGGGGACCAACACTGAAGCTTTCTTT. The J gene is TRBJ1-1, the V gene TRBV5-5, with D maybe TRBD1 (5 bases). This CDR3 contains 16 residues. Trimming took off 1 base at V and 2 bases at J, with 15 bases between the two ends. In germline, CDR1 is SGHKS, CDR2 YYEKEE (reference sequence).

The chain employs TRBV10-3 and TRBJ2-7; D is perhaps TRBD1 (9 bases). The CDR3 is 14 amino acids. V lost 7 bases to trimming and J lost 5 bases, with 18 bases between them. Germline-derived CDR1 and CDR2 are ENHRY and SYGVKD. The CDR3 reads CAINSGTGLNEQYF. CDR3 nucleotide sequence: TGTGCCATCAATAGCGGGACAGGGCTCAACGAGCAGTACTTC.

The genes are TRBV7-2 and TRBJ1-5; D possibly corresponds to TRBD1 (5 bases). V was shortened by 4 bases and J by 0 bases, with 13 bases between the two germline ends. In germline, CDR1 is SGHTA, CDR2 FQGNSA. The CDR3 is 16 residues long. CDR3 bases: TGTGCCAGCAGCTCACACTCGGGGGGTAGCAATCAGCCCCAGCATTTT. Translated, it gives CASSSHSGGSNQPQHF.

This clone has just one count. The chain uses TRBV4-1 and TRBJ2-7; 15 positions agree with TRBD2. The V gene's germline CDR1 is MGHRA and CDR2 YSYEKL. The CDR3 sequence is 17 residues long. With 1 base clipped from V and 4 bases from J, the junction kept 5 bases outside the gene matches. The CDR3 coding sequence is TGCGCCAGCAGCCAAGGGACTAGCGGGGGGGCAGATTACGAGCAGTACTTC. Protein sequence: CASSQGTSGGADYEQYF.

This clone has a handful of counts. CDR3 residues: CASSTGTAAYGYTF. In nucleotides, the CDR3 is TGTGCCAGCAGCACCGGGACAGCTGCCTATGGCTACACCTTC. V is TRBV5-6 and J is TRBJ1-2; 7 bases agree with TRBD1. This CDR3 is built from 14 residues. Germline V gives CDR1 SGHDT, CDR2 YYEEEE. The ends lost 4 bases at V and 4 bases at J; junction bases unmatched: 7.

The genes are TRBV11-1 and TRBJ2-3; 12 positions match TRBD2. The V gene's germline CDR1 is SGHAT and CDR2 FQDESV (reference sequence). V lost 3 bases and J lost 2; bases outside the gene matches: 3. The CDR3 runs to 16 residues. The CDR3 DNA reads as TGTGCCAGCAGCTTTGCTAGCGGGGGGGTCACAGATACGCAGTATTTT. Its protein product is CASSFASGGVTDTQYF.

This chain connects TRBV7-9 to TRBJ2-5; D remains unclear. Trimming pared 1 base from V and 5 bases from J, leaving 20 bases between. CDR1 is SEHNR, CDR2 FQNEAQ, per germline (reference sequence). This CDR3 spans 17 amino acids. The CDR3 nucleotides read TGTGCCAGCAGCTTAGAGGCGAATAGAGCAGCCGGGGAGACCCAGTACTTC. Translation: CASSLEANRAAGETQYF.

The chain uses TRBV9 and TRBJ2-4, with 11 nucleotides matching TRBD1. The V gene end was trimmed by 5 bases and the J gene end by 9 bases; junction bases not matched to a gene: 13. This CDR3 has 16 residues. Germline V gene sequence: CDR1 SGDLS, CDR2 YYNGEE. This CDR3 is CASRDWDRGWKGIQYF. In DNA form, the CDR3 reads TGTGCCAGCAGGGATTGGGACAGGGGGTGGAAGGGCATTCAGTACTTC.

The rearrangement links TRBV30 to TRBJ1-2; 7 nucleotides agree with TRBD1. Looked up from germline, CDR1 is GTSNPN and CDR2 is SVGIG (reference sequence). The junction had 11 bases not matched to a gene; V was cut back by 3 bases and J by 4 bases. The CDR3 is 15 amino acids. The CDR3 coding sequence is TGTGCCTGGAGCGTTAAACAGGGGAGCTCCTATGGCTACACCTTC. Protein product: CAWSVKQGSSYGYTF.

This clone has more than one count but fewer than ten. The rearrangement joins TRBV6-5 to TRBJ2-1; a possible D gene is TRBD1 (6 bases). V shed 5 bases and J shed 7 bases, with 18 bases lying between them. This CDR3 has 15 residues. Per germline, CDR1 MNHEY and CDR2 SVGAGI. CDR3 protein: CASSAEDSGSNEQFF. CDR3 nucleotides: TGTGCCAGCAGTGCGGAGGACAGCGGTTCTAATGAGCAGTTCTTC.

The CDR3 reads CASSSEGAGKGNTGELFF. CDR3 nucleotide sequence: TGTGCCAGCAGCTCTGAGGGGGCAGGGAAAGGGAACACCGGGGAGCTGTTTTTT. The J gene is TRBJ2-2, the V gene TRBV13; 7 bases agree with TRBD1. The length of the CDR3 is 18 residues. J gave up 1 base and V 4 bases, and 12 bases lay outside the gene matches. CDR1 PRHDT and CDR2 FYEKMQ come from the germline V gene (reference sequence). The entire variable domain, with the rest obtained from reference TRBV13 and TRBJ2-2, is as follows: AAGVIQSPRHLIKEKRETATLKCYPIPRHDTVYWYQQGPGQDPQFLISFYEKMQSDKGSIPDRFSAQQFSDYHSELNMSSLELGDSALYFCASSSEGAGKGNTGELFFGEGSRLTVL.

The chain carries TRBV14 and TRBJ2-1, with D perhaps matching TRBD2 (6 bases). The germline V gene encodes CDR1 SGHDN and CDR2 FVKESK. Between the trimmed V and J ends, which lost 4 bases and 4 bases, there was a span of 11 bases. This CDR3 comprises 14 residues. The CDR3 DNA reads as TGTGCCAGCAGCCTTTTCCTAGCGTACAATGAGCAGTTCTTC. Amino acids: CASSLFLAYNEQFF.

V and J are TRBV4-3 and TRBJ2-2; 10 bases are a match to TRBD2. The J segment lost 2 bases and the V segment lost 5 bases, leaving 2 bases of the junction unmatched. Germline CDR1 reads LGHNA; CDR2 reads YSLEER. The CDR3 has 15 residues. CDR3 DNA sequence: TGCGCCAGCAGCGGACTAGCGGAAAACACCGGGGAGCTGTTTTTT. Amino acid sequence: CASSGLAENTGELFF.

This chain joins TRBV5-1 and TRBJ2-7; 9 bases agree with TRBD1. J lost 3 bases, V lost 4 bases, and 5 bases had no gene match. This CDR3 is built from 14 residues. The germline V gene has CDR1 SGHRS and CDR2 YFSETQ. Here the CDR3 DNA reads TGCGCCAGCAGCCCGGGACAGGGAAACTACGAGCAGTACGTC. Its translation is CASSPGQGNYEQYV.

This chain uses TRBV9 with TRBJ2-1; the D gene is possibly TRBD1 (6 bases). The V end lost 0 bases, the J end lost 6 bases, and 13 bases lay between the germline ends. Per germline, CDR1 SGDLS and CDR2 YYNGEE. The CDR3 sequence is 15 residues long. DNA for the CDR3: TGTGCCAGCAGCGTAGACGGGGACAACCCCAATGAGCAGTTCTTC. This encodes CASSVDGDNPNEQFF.

The rearrangement links TRBV5-1 to TRBJ2-1; TRBD2 aligns across 9 bases. This CDR3 contains 18 residues. Germline V CDR1 and CDR2: SGHRS, YFSETQ. Trimming took 7 bases from V and 4 from J; bases not matched to a gene: 18. The CDR3 here is CASLSFPSAGGYYNEQFF. DNA for the CDR3: TGCGCCAGCCTTTCCTTTCCTTCGGCGGGGGGGTATTACAATGAGCAGTTCTTC.

This chain connects TRBV7-2 to TRBJ2-4; maybe TRBD2 (5 bases). Deletions cut 1 base from V and 0 bases from J, with 10 bases between. There are 16 residues in the CDR3. Germline CDR1 reads SGHTA; CDR2 reads FQGNSA. The CDR3 bases are TGTGCCAGCAGCTTAGGAGGGAATCTAGCCAAAAACATTCAGTACTTC. Encoded protein: CASSLGGNLAKNIQYF.

This chain connects TRBV5-1 to TRBJ1-5; 8 bases line up with TRBD1. The V segment lost 4 bases and the J segment 5 bases; nucleotides outside the gene matches: 2. From germline, CDR1 is SGHRS and CDR2 YFSETQ. The CDR3 spans 13 residues. In DNA, the CDR3 is TGCGCCAGCAGCGCGGACAGGGATCAGCCCCAGCATTTT. As protein: CASSADRDQPQHF.

The V gene is TRBV9, the J gene TRBJ1-3; maybe TRBD1 (6 bases). Germline lookup yields CDR1 SGDLS and CDR2 YYNGEE. Trimming took off 4 bases at V and 1 base at J, with 15 bases between the two ends. The CDR3 totals 16 residues. CDR3 sequence: CASSLGTTRSGNTIYF. CDR3 in DNA: TGTGCCAGCAGCTTGGGGACAACTCGTTCTGGAAACACCATATATTTT.

This clone has a single count. This chain links TRBV7-8 with TRBJ2-1; 8 nucleotides agree with TRBD2. The V gene end was trimmed by 4 bases and the J gene end by 9 bases; junction bases not matched to a gene: 8. CDR1 SGHVS and CDR2 FQNEAQ come from the germline V gene. CDR3 length: 14 residues. The CDR3 region is CASSSVGLAPEQFF. CDR3 DNA: TGTGCCAGCAGCTCGGTAGGACTAGCTCCTGAGCAGTTCTTC.

V usage is TRBV30 and J usage is TRBJ1-1; D remains ambiguous. Germline CDR1 is GTSNPN and CDR2 is SVGIG (reference sequence). The CDR3 is 12 residues long. The V gene lost 0 bases and the J gene lost 11 bases, with 13 bases spanning the gap. CDR3 region: CAWSVRPTGAFF. The DNA for the CDR3 is TGTGCCTGGAGTGTACGGCCCACGGGGGCTTTCTTT.

This chain joins TRBV4-3 and TRBJ1-6; 7 positions agree with TRBD1. CDR1 and CDR2 (germline): LGHNA, YSLEER. V was clipped by 3 bases and J by 3 bases; unmatched bases: 11. This CDR3 is built from 18 residues. CDR3 bases: TGCGCCAGCAGCCAGGGGCCTGGACAGGCAATCTATAATTCACCCCTCCACTTT. Translation: CASSQGPGQAIYNSPLHF.

The chain recombines TRBV7-8 with TRBJ1-5, with TRBD1 identical over 9 bases. Trimming removed 4 bases from V and 0 bases from J; junction bases left unmatched: 13. This CDR3 spans 19 amino acids. Germline lookup yields CDR1 SGHVS and CDR2 FQNEAQ. The CDR3 reads CASSSSRTGALYSNQPQHF. Here the CDR3 DNA reads TGTGCCAGCAGCTCGAGTCGGACAGGGGCCCTTTATAGCAATCAGCCCCAGCATTTT.

The J gene is TRBJ2-1, the V gene TRBV4-1; D may be TRBD2 (6 bases). The CDR3 runs to 16 residues. The V and J ends lost 3 bases and 7 bases respectively, with 19 bases between them. The germline V gene has CDR1 MGHRA and CDR2 YSYEKL. The DNA for the CDR3 is TGCGCCAGCAGCCAGGTAGCGGACTTTTTTAAAAATGAGCAGTTCTTC. Its protein is CASSQVADFFKNEQFF.